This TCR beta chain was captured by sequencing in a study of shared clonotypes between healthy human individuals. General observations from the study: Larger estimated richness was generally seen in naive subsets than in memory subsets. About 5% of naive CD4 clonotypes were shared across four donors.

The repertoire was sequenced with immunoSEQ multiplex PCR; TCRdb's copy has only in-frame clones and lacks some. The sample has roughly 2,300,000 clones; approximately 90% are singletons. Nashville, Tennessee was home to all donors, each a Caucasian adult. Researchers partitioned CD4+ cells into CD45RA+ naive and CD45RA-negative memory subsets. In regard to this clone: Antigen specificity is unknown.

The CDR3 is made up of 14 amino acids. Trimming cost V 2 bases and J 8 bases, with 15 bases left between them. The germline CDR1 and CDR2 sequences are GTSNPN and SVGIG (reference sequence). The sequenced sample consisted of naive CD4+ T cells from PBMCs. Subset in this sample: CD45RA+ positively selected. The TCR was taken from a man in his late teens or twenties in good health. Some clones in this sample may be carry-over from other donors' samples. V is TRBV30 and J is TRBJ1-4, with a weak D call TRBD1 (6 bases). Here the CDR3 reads CAWSHGGAGEKLFF. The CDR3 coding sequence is TGTGCCTGGAGTCACGGGGGGGCGGGAGAAAAACTGTTTTTT.